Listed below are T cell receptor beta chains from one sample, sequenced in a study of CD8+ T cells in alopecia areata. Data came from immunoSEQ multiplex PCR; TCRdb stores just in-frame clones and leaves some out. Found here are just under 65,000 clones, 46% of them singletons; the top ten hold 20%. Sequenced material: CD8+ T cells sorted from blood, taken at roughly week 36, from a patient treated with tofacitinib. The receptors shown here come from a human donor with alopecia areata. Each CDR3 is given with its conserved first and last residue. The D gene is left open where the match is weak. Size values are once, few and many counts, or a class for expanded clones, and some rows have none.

cdr3_nt: TGTGCCAGCAGTGGGACTAACGGCATTAATACGCAGTATTTT
cdr3_aa: CASSGTNGINTQYF
v_call: TRBV2
clone_size: few
d_call: .
j_call: TRBJ2-3

cdr3_nt: TGTGCCAGCTCACGGGAGGGCATTCAGTACTTC
cdr3_aa: CASSREGIQYF
v_call: TRBV18
clone_size: .
d_call: TRBD2
j_call: TRBJ2-4

cdr3_nt: TGTGCCAGCAGTTTAAGAAGGGGGGACAGGGTATCCCTAAGGTATAGCAATCAGCCCCAGCATTTT
cdr3_aa: CASSLRRGDRVSLRYSNQPQHF
v_call: TRBV28
clone_size: .
d_call: TRBD1
j_call: TRBJ1-5

cdr3_nt: TGTGCCTGGAGTGTTGGACAGGGCTATGGCTACACCTTC
cdr3_aa: CAWSVGQGYGYTF
v_call: TRBV30
clone_size: .
d_call: TRBD1
j_call: TRBJ1-2

cdr3_nt: TGTGCCTGGAGGGGACCTTCCGGGACAGTCTCCTACGAGCAGTACTTC
cdr3_aa: CAWRGPSGTVSYEQYF
v_call: TRBV30
clone_size: medium-sized
d_call: TRBD1
j_call: TRBJ2-7

cdr3_nt: TGTGCCTGGAGTGTGATAGGTCGGGAGCAGTTCTTC
cdr3_aa: CAWSVIGREQFF
v_call: TRBV30
clone_size: .
d_call: .
j_call: TRBJ2-1

cdr3_nt: TGCGCCAGCAGCCCTACTTCGTATAGCTCCTACGAGCAGTACTTC
cdr3_aa: CASSPTSYSSYEQYF
v_call: TRBV5-1
clone_size: .
d_call: .
j_call: TRBJ2-7

cdr3_nt: TGTGCCAGCAGCCAAGATCGAACTCTAGAGACCCAGTACTTC
cdr3_aa: CASSQDRTLETQYF
v_call: TRBV14
clone_size: .
d_call: .
j_call: TRBJ2-5

cdr3_nt: TGTGCCAGCAGCCTCCCAGGCGGGAGAACCGGGGAGCTGTTTTTT
cdr3_aa: CASSLPGGRTGELFF
v_call: TRBV11-2
clone_size: .
d_call: TRBD2
j_call: TRBJ2-2

cdr3_nt: TGTGCCAGCAGATCCGGGACAGGGGGTTACGAGCAGTACTTC
cdr3_aa: CASRSGTGGYEQYF
v_call: TRBV6-6
clone_size: .
d_call: TRBD1
j_call: TRBJ2-7

cdr3_nt: TGTGCCTGGAGGCTCACCTACGAGCAGTACTTC
cdr3_aa: CAWRLTYEQYF
v_call: TRBV30
clone_size: .
d_call: .
j_call: TRBJ2-7

cdr3_nt: TGTGCCAGCAGCAACCCGGGAGGGCAAGAGACCCAGTACTTC
cdr3_aa: CASSNPGGQETQYF
v_call: TRBV7-8
clone_size: .
d_call: TRBD2
j_call: TRBJ2-5

cdr3_nt: TGCGCCAGCAGCCAAGATCGCAGGCCGGGAGAGACCCAGTACTTC
cdr3_aa: CASSQDRRPGETQYF
v_call: TRBV4-3
clone_size: .
d_call: .
j_call: TRBJ2-5

cdr3_nt: TGTGCCAGCAGCGAATTAACTGGGACAGGTAGCTCCTACAATGAGCAGTTCTTC
cdr3_aa: CASSELTGTGSSYNEQFF
v_call: TRBV4-2
clone_size: many
d_call: TRBD1
j_call: TRBJ2-1

cdr3_nt: TGTGCCAGCAGCTCCGCGGACACGGGGAAGGCCCAGTACTTC
cdr3_aa: CASSSADTGKAQYF
v_call: TRBV13
clone_size: .
d_call: .
j_call: TRBJ2-5

cdr3_nt: TGTGCCAGCGACACCGGGGAGCTGTTTTTT
cdr3_aa: CASDTGELFF
v_call: TRBV7-9
clone_size: .
d_call: .
j_call: TRBJ2-2

cdr3_nt: TGCGCCAGCAGCCCCGGACAGAACACCGGGGAGCTGTTTTTT
cdr3_aa: CASSPGQNTGELFF
v_call: TRBV4-1
clone_size: .
d_call: .
j_call: TRBJ2-2

cdr3_nt: TGCGCCAGCAGCTTAGAGGGGACCGAAGCTTTCTTT
cdr3_aa: CASSLEGTEAFF
v_call: TRBV5-1
clone_size: .
d_call: .
j_call: TRBJ1-1

cdr3_nt: TGTGCCAGCAGTTTAAACCCAGCGGGAGACGCAGATACGCAGTATTTT
cdr3_aa: CASSLNPAGDADTQYF
v_call: TRBV27
clone_size: .
d_call: TRBD2
j_call: TRBJ2-3

cdr3_nt: TGTGCCAGCAGTGAGGGGGAGGCCGGGGAGCTGTTTTTT
cdr3_aa: CASSEGEAGELFF
v_call: TRBV6-5
clone_size: .
d_call: .
j_call: TRBJ2-2

cdr3_nt: TGTGCCAGCAGCCCGACTACTACTGAGCAGTTCTTC
cdr3_aa: CASSPTTTEQFF
v_call: TRBV14
clone_size: .
d_call: .
j_call: TRBJ2-1

cdr3_nt: TGCAGCGTTGGGTCCAGCGGGAGGGGTACCGGGGAGCTGTTTTTT
cdr3_aa: CSVGSSGRGTGELFF
v_call: TRBV29-1
clone_size: .
d_call: TRBD2
j_call: TRBJ2-2

cdr3_nt: TGCAGCGTTGAAGGGGGCCTGAACGAGCAGTACTTC
cdr3_aa: CSVEGGLNEQYF
v_call: TRBV29-1
clone_size: few
d_call: .
j_call: TRBJ2-7

cdr3_nt: TGCAGCGTTGGGGGTAGAGGGGACACTGAAGCTTTCTTT
cdr3_aa: CSVGGRGDTEAFF
v_call: TRBV29-1
clone_size: .
d_call: .
j_call: TRBJ1-1

cdr3_nt: TGTGCCAGCAACCCACAGGGGGCGGCGAACAACGTCCTGACTTTC
cdr3_aa: CASNPQGAANNVLTF
v_call: TRBV7-2
clone_size: .
d_call: TRBD1
j_call: TRBJ2-6

cdr3_nt: TGTGCCAGCAGTGTACTAGCGGGAGTTGGTACCTACAATGAGCAGTTCTTC
cdr3_aa: CASSVLAGVGTYNEQFF
v_call: TRBV2
clone_size: .
d_call: TRBD2
j_call: TRBJ2-1

cdr3_nt: TGTGCCAGCAGAGTTAGCGGGAGGGCCGTCAACGAGCAGTACTTC
cdr3_aa: CASRVSGRAVNEQYF
v_call: TRBV27
clone_size: .
d_call: TRBD2
j_call: TRBJ2-7

cdr3_nt: TGTGCCTCATACAGGGGTGAGACCCAGTACTTC
cdr3_aa: CASYRGETQYF
v_call: TRBV30
clone_size: .
d_call: TRBD1
j_call: TRBJ2-5

cdr3_nt: TGTGCCAGCAGTCCCCCATCGGATCAGCAGTACTTC
cdr3_aa: CASSPPSDQQYF
v_call: TRBV27
clone_size: .
d_call: .
j_call: TRBJ2-7

cdr3_nt: TGCAGCGTTGCTGGGCGGGGAGTCACTGAAGCTTTCTTT
cdr3_aa: CSVAGRGVTEAFF
v_call: TRBV29-1
clone_size: few
d_call: .
j_call: TRBJ1-1

cdr3_nt: TGTGCCAGCAGTCCCGGGGGTGGGACCCGCGGGCTCTACGAGCAGTACTTC
cdr3_aa: CASSPGGGTRGLYEQYF
v_call: TRBV25-1
clone_size: .
d_call: .
j_call: TRBJ2-7

cdr3_nt: TGTGCCAGCAGCTTGGTTGTTTTCGACAGCACAGATACGCAGTATTTT
cdr3_aa: CASSLVVFDSTDTQYF
v_call: TRBV5-8
clone_size: many
d_call: .
j_call: TRBJ2-3

cdr3_nt: TGTGCCAGTTTTCTAGCGGGAACCGGGGAGCTGTTTTTT
cdr3_aa: CASFLAGTGELFF
v_call: TRBV27
clone_size: .
d_call: TRBD2
j_call: TRBJ2-2

cdr3_nt: TGCGCCAGCAGCCGCGTGGGAGAAGAGCAGTTCTTC
cdr3_aa: CASSRVGEEQFF
v_call: TRBV4-1
clone_size: few
d_call: .
j_call: TRBJ2-1

cdr3_nt: TGTGCCTGGAGTACCTGGGCGGAGACCCAGTACTTC
cdr3_aa: CAWSTWAETQYF
v_call: TRBV30
clone_size: .
d_call: .
j_call: TRBJ2-5

cdr3_nt: TGTGCCAGCAGCTCCGTCGGGCGGCCAGAGGGCTACACCTTC
cdr3_aa: CASSSVGRPEGYTF
v_call: TRBV9
clone_size: .
d_call: .
j_call: TRBJ1-2

cdr3_nt: TGTGCCAGCAGTTACAGCCAGTTCTACGAGCAGTACTTC
cdr3_aa: CASSYSQFYEQYF
v_call: TRBV27
clone_size: .
d_call: .
j_call: TRBJ2-7

cdr3_nt: TGCAGCGTTGAAGGATGGGGGGAAACGTTCTTC
cdr3_aa: CSVEGWGETFF
v_call: TRBV29-1
clone_size: .
d_call: .
j_call: TRBJ2-1

cdr3_nt: TGTGCCAGCGGCGCTGGGGCCAACACTGAAGCTTTCTTT
cdr3_aa: CASGAGANTEAFF
v_call: TRBV9
clone_size: .
d_call: .
j_call: TRBJ1-1

cdr3_nt: TGCAGCGTTTCAGCGGCGCAATCCTACGAGCAGTACTTC
cdr3_aa: CSVSAAQSYEQYF
v_call: TRBV29-1
clone_size: .
d_call: .
j_call: TRBJ2-7

cdr3_nt: TGTGCCAGCAGTGTCGGACAGGCTGGCGGAAACACCATATATTTT
cdr3_aa: CASSVGQAGGNTIYF
v_call: TRBV2
clone_size: few
d_call: TRBD1
j_call: TRBJ1-3

cdr3_nt: TGCAGTGCTAGAAGACATGAGCAGTTCTTC
cdr3_aa: CSARRHEQFF
v_call: TRBV20-1
clone_size: .
d_call: .
j_call: TRBJ2-1